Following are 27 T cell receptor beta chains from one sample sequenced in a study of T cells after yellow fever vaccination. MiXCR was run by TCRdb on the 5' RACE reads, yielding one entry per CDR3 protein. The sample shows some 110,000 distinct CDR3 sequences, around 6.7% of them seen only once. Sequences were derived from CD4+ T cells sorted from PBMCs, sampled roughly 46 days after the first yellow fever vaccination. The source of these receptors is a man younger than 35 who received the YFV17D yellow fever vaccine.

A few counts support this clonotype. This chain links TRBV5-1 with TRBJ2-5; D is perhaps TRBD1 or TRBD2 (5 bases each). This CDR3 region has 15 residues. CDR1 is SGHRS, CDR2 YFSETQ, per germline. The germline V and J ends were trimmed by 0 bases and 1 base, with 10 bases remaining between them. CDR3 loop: CASSLAPGPQETQYF. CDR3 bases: TGCGCCAGCAGCTTGGCTCCGGGACCCCAAGAGACCCAGTACTTC.

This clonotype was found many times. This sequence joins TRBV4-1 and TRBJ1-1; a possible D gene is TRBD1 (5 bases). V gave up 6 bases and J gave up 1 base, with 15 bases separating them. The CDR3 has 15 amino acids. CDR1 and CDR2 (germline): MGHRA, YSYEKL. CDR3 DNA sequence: TGCGCCAGCAGTCATCCCTGGGGGTCGAACACTGAAGCTTTCTTT. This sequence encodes CASSHPWGSNTEAFF.

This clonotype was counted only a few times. CDR3 coding DNA: TGTGCCAGCAGCTTAGAAGCAGGCCACAATGAGCAGTTCTTC. Its translation is CASSLEAGHNEQFF. The chain employs TRBV7-9 and TRBJ2-1, with D hard to call. The germline V and J ends were trimmed by 1 base and 5 bases, with 9 bases remaining between them. Germline values: CDR1 SEHNR, CDR2 FQNEAQ (reference sequence). The CDR3 is 14 residues long.

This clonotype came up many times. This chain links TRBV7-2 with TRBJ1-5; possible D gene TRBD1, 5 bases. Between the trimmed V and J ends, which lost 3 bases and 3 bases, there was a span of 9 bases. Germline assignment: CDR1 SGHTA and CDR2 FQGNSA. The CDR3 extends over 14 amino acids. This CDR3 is CASSLRGYNQPQHF. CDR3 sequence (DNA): TGTGCCAGCAGCTTGCGGGGCTACAATCAGCCCCAGCATTTT.

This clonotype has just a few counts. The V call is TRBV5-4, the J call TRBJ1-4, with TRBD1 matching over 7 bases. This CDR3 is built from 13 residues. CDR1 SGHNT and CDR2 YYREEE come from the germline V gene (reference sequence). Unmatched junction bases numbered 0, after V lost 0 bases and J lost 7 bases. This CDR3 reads CASSLGQGEKLFF. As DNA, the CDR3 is TGTGCCAGCAGCTTGGGACAGGGTGAAAAACTGTTTTTT.

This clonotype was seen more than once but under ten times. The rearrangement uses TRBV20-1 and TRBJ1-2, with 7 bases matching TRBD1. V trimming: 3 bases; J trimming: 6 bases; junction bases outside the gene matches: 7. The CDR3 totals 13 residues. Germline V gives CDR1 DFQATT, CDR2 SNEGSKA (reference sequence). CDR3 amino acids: CSARGTVKDGYTF. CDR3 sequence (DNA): TGCAGTGCTAGGGGGACAGTAAAAGATGGCTACACCTTC.

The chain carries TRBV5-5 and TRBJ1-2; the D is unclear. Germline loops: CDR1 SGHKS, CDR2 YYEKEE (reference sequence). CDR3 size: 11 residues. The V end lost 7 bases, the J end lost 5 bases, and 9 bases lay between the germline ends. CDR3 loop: CASGSEYGYTF. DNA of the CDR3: TGTGCCAGCGGCAGTGAGTATGGCTACACCTTC.

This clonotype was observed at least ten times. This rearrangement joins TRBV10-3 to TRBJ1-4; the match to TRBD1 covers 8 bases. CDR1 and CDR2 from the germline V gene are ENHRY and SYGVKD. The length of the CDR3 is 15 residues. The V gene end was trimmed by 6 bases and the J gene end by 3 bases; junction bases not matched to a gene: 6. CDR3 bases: TGTGCCATCAGGGGTGGACAGGGAGCTAATGAAAAACTGTTTTTT. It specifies CAIRGGQGANEKLFF.

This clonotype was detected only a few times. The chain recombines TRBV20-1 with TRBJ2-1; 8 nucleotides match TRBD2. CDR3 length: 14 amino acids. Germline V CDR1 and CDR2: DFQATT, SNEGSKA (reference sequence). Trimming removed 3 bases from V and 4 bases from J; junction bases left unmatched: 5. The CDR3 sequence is CSASGGVGYNEQFF. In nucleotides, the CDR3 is TGCAGTGCTAGCGGGGGGGTTGGGTACAATGAGCAGTTCTTC.

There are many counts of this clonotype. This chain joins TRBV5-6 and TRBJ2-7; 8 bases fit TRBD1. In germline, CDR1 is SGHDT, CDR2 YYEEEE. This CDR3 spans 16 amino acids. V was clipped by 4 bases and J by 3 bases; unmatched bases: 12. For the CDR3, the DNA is TGTGCCAGCAGCCTCGGGACAGGACTTACCATCTACGAGCAGTACTTC. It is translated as CASSLGTGLTIYEQYF. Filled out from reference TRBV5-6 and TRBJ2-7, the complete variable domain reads DAGVTQSPTHLIKTRGQQVTLRCSPKSGHDTVSWYQQALGQGPQFIFQYYEEEERQRGNFPDRFSGHQFPNYSSELNVNALLLGDSALYLCASSLGTGLTIYEQYFGPGTRLTVT.

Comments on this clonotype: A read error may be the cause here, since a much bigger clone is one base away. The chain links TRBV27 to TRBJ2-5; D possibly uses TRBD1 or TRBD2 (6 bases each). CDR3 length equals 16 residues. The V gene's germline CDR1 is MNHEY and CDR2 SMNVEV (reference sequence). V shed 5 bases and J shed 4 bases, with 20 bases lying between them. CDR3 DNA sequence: TGTGCCAGCAGTCCGGGGGCGGTGGGAAACGGAGAGACCCAGTACTTC. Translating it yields CASSPGAVGNGETQYF.

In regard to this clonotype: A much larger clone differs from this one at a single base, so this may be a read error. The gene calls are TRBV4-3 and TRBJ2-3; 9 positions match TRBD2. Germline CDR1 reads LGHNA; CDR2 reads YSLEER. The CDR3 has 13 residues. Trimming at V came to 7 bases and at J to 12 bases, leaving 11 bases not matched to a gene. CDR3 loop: CASIHVGLAAQYF. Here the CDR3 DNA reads TGCGCCAGCATCCATGTGGGACTAGCCGCCCAGTATTTT.

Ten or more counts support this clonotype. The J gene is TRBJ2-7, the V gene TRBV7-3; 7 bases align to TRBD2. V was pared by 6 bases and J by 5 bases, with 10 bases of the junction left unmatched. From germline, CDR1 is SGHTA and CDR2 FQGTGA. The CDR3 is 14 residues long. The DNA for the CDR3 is TGTGCCAGCAGTCGTGGGGGGGTAACCAACGAGCAGTACTTC. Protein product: CASSRGGVTNEQYF.

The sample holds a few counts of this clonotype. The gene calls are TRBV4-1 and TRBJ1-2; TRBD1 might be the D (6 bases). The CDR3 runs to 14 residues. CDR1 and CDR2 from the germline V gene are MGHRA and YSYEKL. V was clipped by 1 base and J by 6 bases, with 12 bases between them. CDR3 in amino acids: CASSQGWGTNGYTF. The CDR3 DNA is TGCGCCAGCAGCCAAGGCTGGGGGACAAATGGCTACACCTTC.

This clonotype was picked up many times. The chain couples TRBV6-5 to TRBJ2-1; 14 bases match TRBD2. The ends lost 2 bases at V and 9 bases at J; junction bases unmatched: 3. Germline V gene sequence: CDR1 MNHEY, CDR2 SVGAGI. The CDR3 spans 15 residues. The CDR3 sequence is CASSYAGLAGVEQFF. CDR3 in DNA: TGTGCCAGCAGTTACGCGGGACTAGCGGGGGTTGAGCAGTTCTTC.

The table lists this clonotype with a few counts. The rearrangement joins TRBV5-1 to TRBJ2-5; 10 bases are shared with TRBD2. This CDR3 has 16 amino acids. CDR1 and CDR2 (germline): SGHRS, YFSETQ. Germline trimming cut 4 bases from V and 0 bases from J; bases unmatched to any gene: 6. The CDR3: CASSASGGVYQETQYF. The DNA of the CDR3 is TGCGCCAGCAGCGCAAGCGGGGGGGTTTACCAAGAGACCCAGTACTTC.

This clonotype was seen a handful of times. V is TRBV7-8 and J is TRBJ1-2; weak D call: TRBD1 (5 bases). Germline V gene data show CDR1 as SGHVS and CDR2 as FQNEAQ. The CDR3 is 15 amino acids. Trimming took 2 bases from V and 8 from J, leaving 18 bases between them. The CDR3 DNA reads TGTGCCAGCAGCTTAAGAACCCAGGGCTCGGGGGGCTACACCTTC. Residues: CASSLRTQGSGGYTF. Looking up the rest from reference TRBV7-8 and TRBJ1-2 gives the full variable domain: GAGVSQSPRYKVAKRGQDVALRCDPISGHVSLFWYQQALGQGPEFLTYFQNEAQLDKSGLPSDRFFAERPEGSVSTLKIQRTQQEDSAVYLCASSLRTQGSGGYTFGSGTRLTVV.

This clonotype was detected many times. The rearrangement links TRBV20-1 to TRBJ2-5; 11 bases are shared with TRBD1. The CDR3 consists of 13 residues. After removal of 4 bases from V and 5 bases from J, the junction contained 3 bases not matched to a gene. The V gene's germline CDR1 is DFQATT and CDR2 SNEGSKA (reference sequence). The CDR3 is CSAKWTGGETQYF. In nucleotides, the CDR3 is TGCAGTGCTAAATGGACAGGGGGCGAGACCCAGTACTTC.

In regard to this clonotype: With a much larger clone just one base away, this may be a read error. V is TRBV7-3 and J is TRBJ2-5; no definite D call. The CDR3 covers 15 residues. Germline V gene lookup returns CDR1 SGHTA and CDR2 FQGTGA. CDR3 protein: CPSSLQHMPQETQYF. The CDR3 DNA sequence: TGTCCCAGCAGCTTACAACACATGCCGCAAGAGACCCAGTACTTC.

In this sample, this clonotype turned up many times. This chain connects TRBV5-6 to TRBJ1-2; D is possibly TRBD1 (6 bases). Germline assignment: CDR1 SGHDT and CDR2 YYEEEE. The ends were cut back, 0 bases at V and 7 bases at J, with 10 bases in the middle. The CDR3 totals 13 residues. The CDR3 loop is CASSLARGGGYTF. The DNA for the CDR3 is TGTGCCAGCAGCTTGGCCAGGGGCGGTGGCTACACCTTC.

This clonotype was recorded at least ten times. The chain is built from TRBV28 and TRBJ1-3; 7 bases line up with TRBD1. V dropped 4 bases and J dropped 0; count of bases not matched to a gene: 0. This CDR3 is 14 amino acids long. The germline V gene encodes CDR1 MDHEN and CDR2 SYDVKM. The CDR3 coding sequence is TGTGCCAGCAGTTCAGGGGGCTCTGGAAACACCATATATTTT. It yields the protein CASSSGGSGNTIYF.

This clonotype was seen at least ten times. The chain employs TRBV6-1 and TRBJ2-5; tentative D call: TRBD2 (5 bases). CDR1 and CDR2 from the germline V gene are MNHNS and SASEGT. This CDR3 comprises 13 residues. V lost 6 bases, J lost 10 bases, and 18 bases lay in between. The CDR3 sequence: CASSTEEGSGQYF. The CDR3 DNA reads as TGTGCCAGCAGCACAGAAGAGGGAAGCGGCCAGTACTTC.

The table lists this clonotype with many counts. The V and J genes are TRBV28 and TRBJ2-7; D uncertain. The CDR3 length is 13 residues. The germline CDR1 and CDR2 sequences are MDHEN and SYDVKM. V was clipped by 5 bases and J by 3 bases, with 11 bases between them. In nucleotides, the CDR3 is TGTGCCAGCAGTCCTCACTCCTACTACGAGCAGTACGTC. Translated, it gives CASSPHSYYEQYV.

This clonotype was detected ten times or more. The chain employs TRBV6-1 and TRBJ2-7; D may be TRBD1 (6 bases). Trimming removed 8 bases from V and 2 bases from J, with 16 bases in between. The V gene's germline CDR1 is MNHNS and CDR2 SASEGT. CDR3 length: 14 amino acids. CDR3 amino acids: CASAGRTGTYEQYV. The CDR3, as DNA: TGTGCCAGCGCGGGTAGAACAGGGACCTACGAGCAGTACGTC.

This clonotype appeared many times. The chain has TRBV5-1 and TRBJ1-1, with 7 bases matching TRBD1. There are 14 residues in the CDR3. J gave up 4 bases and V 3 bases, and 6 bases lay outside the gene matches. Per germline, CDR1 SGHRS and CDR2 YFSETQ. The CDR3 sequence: CASSYGTAGTEAFF. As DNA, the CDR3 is TGCGCCAGCAGCTATGGGACAGCGGGCACTGAAGCTTTCTTT.

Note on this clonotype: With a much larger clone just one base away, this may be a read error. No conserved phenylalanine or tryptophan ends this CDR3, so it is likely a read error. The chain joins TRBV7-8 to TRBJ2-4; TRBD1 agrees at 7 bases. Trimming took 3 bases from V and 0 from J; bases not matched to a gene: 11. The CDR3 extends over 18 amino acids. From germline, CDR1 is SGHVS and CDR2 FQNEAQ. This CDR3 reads CASSFPRGKNLAKNIQYL. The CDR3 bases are TGTGCCAGCAGCTTTCCCAGGGGGAAGAACCTAGCCAAAAACATTCAGTACTTA.

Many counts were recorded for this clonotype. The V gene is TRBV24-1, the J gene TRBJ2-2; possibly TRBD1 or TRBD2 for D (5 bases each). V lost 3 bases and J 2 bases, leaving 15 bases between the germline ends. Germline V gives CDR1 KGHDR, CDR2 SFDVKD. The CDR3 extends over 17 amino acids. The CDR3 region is CATSDPPGTANTGELFF. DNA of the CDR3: TGTGCCACCAGTGATCCCCCCGGGACGGCCAACACCGGGGAGCTGTTTTTT.